This T cell receptor beta chain was profiled in a study of blood T cell repertoires in COVID-19. Study context: Both acute and convalescent COVID-19 samples were obtained from the United States, Italy and Spain. PBMCs, B-cell-depleted T cells, or T cells provided the cDNA or gDNA that made up the material.

Followed longitudinally, the Seattle patients had been enrolled during active infection. CDR1 is SGHNT, CDR2 YYREEE, per germline (reference sequence). The CDR3 is 17 amino acids. V dropped 4 bases and J dropped 4; count of bases not matched to a gene: 6. Original handling: From reference gene primer amplification, estimates of nucleated cell counts were derived. This table comes from immunoSEQ multiplex PCR, and its TCRdb copy is limited to in-frame clones, with some not included. The D gene and trimming were derived from the DNA, and the V and J assignments and clone size from that table. The sample has approximately 300,000 clones; around nine tenths are singletons. In this sample, this clone turned up once.

Sequenced material: peripheral blood. The receptor was derived from a woman in her thirties with COVID-19, enrolled during active disease. This rearrangement joins TRBV5-4 to TRBJ2-1; TRBD2 matches at 15 bases. This CDR3 reads CASSKGLAGGFYNEQFF. In DNA form, the CDR3 reads TGTGCCAGCAGCAAGGGACTAGCGGGGGGTTTTTACAATGAGCAGTTCTTC.